These T cell receptor beta chains were read from a single sample in a study of cytomegalovirus exposure and HLA in healthy donors. Profiled with immunoSEQ multiplex PCR; TCRdb holds only in-frame clones, not every one. The repertoire holds a few hundred thousand clones, with around four fifths as singletons. Specimen: PBMCs. The receptor source for this set is a woman aged 50 to 60 in good health and CMV-seropositive. Both conserved end residues are part of each CDR3. A D gene is named only where the DNA matches it firmly. Expanded clones are given a class, and other clones once, few, many or no size at all.

j_gene | v_gene | abundance | d_gene | CDR3nt | CDR3aa
TRBJ2-7 | TRBV18 | - | - | TGTGCCAGCTCCGCCGACACATTCTCCTACGAGCAGTACTTC | CASSADTFSYEQYF
TRBJ2-7 | TRBV19 | once | - | TGTGCCAGTAGTACGACGACGGACAGTTGCTCCTACGAGCAGTACTTC | CASSTTTDSCSYEQYF
TRBJ1-4 | TRBV5-1 | - | - | TGCGCCAGCACCCTGGGTAGCGGAGCAACTAATGAAAAACTGTTTTTT | CASTLGSGATNEKLFF
TRBJ1-1 | TRBV11-3 | - | - | TGTGCCAGCAGCCCCGGGATAGACACTGAAGCTTTCTTT | CASSPGIDTEAFF
TRBJ2-1 | TRBV7-3 | - | - | TGTGCCAGCAGCTTAGGAGGGGTGAACAATGAGCAGTTCTTC | CASSLGGVNNEQFF
TRBJ1-1 | TRBV15 | few | - | TGTGCCACCAGCAGAGAACAGAGCGGAACTGAAGCTTTCTTT | CATSREQSGTEAFF
TRBJ2-3 | TRBV5-1 | - | TRBD2 | TGCGCCAGCAGCTATGGGACTAGTGACACAGATACGCAGTATTTT | CASSYGTSDTDTQYF
TRBJ2-6 | TRBV7-3 | few | - | TGTGCCAGCAGCTTATCATCTGGAGCTGGGGCCAACGTCCTGACTTTC | CASSLSSGAGANVLTF
TRBJ2-7 | TRBV5-5 | - | TRBD1 | TGTGCCAGCAGCCTGACAGGGGTCAACTACGAGCAGTACTTC | CASSLTGVNYEQYF
TRBJ2-5 | TRBV4-1 | - | TRBD1 | TGCGCCAGCAGCCCAGGCAACGGACAGGGAAAGACCCAGTACTTC | CASSPGNGQGKTQYF